This T cell receptor (beta chain) was found in a study of tumour-infiltrating T cells in Burkitt lymphoma (dated by TCRdb to about 2020). Background on the whole study: Clinical outcome was correlated with TCR repertoire data, and overall and progression-free survival were found to be predicted by productive clonality independently of established prognosticators, including age at diagnosis.

Libraries were built with the immunoSEQ multiplex PCR assay. What TCRdb holds here is the immuneACCESS table cut down to in-frame rearrangements. Part of the clones is not present; checked against another copy, under half of the missing clones reflect an unresolved V gene, and the others are unexplained. Counted in this sample were roughly 2,600 clones; 88% of them appeared once. The ten largest clones add up to 18% of the sample. The CDR3, from cysteine to phenylalanine, totals 17 residues. The retained sequence is limited to the CDR3, 51 bases, with the frame set at the first base. Sequences SEHNR (CDR1) and FQNEAQ (CDR2) are obtained from the germline V gene (reference sequence). V lost 4 bases and J lost 5 bases, and the count of bases not matched to a germline gene is 13. Comments on this clone: Which antigen it targets is not known. One base away there is no much larger clone; base qualities are not given.

The TCR sequence derives from a human donor with diffuse large B-cell lymphoma. Sequencing was done on a sample of tumor tissue. The V and J genes are TRBV7-9 and TRBJ2-1; 8 of the junction bases match TRBD1. Read as DNA, the sequence is TGTGCCAGCAGCTCCCTAGGGGGGACAGGTCCCGACAATGAGCAGTTCTTC. Translated, it reads CASSSLGGTGPDNEQFF. Reference TRBV7-9 and TRBJ2-1 proteins supply the regions before and after the CDR3; the full variable domain is: DTGVSQNPRHKITKRGQNVTFRCDPISEHNRLYWYRQTLGQGPEFLTYFQNEAQLEKSRLLSDRFSAERPKGSFSTLEIQRTEQGDSAMYLCASSSLGGTGPDNEQFFGPGTRLTVL.